This T cell receptor beta chain was identified in a study of blood T cell repertoires in COVID-19. Only one count was recorded for this clone. This CDR3 region has 15 residues. V gave up 4 bases and J gave up 4 bases; unmatched junction bases: 5. Germline CDR1 reads SGHRS; CDR2 reads YFSETQ. Assay used: immunoSEQ multiplex PCR; TCRdb lists only in-frame clones, some missing. This table holds roughly 250,000 clones, 75% to 85% found once. This sequence originates from a woman aged 60-70 years with active or convalescent COVID-19. This chain connects TRBV5-1 to TRBJ1-3; 10 nucleotides match TRBD1. The sample consisted of peripheral blood. The CDR3 sequence: CASSAGQGLGNTIYF. In nucleotides, the CDR3 is TGCGCCAGCAGCGCGGGACAGGGGTTAGGAAACACCATATATTTT.